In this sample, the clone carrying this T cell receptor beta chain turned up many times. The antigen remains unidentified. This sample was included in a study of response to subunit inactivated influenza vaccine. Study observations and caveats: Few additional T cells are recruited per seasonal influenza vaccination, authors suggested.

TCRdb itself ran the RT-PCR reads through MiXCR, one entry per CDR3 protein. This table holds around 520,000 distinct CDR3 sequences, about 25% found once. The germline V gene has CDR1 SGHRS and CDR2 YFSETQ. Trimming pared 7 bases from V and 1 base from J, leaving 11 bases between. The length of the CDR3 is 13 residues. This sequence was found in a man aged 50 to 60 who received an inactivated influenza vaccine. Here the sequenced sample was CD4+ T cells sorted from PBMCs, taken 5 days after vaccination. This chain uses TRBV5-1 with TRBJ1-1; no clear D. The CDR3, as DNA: TGCGCCAGCCGCGTTACTCCGAACACTGAAGCTTTCTTT. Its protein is CASRVTPNTEAFF.